This section outlines one TCR beta chain sequence together with its context. Its specificity is unknown. One entry per CDR3 protein results from TCRdb running MiXCR on the 5' RACE reads. This table has 150,000 or so distinct CDR3 sequences, around 15% appearing once. This sample stems from a study of T-cell memory formation after mild COVID-19. About the study: Largely, TCR clusters stayed within a single donor.

Points from the study as a whole: CD4/CD8 balance characterized clones contracting day 15 to 85, and CD4+ skew characterized later expanders.

The CDR3 is 15 amino acids. The rearrangement uses TRBV12-2 and TRBJ2-3; TRBD2, the table's D call, was not compared with the DNA. TRBV12-2 is an annotated pseudogene. This receptor was obtained from an adult woman who had mild COVID-19 (a few samples of this study predate the infection). Cell type and time point are not known. Sequencing was done on a sample of PBMCs or a T cell subset sorted from them (not recorded which). This CDR3 is CASRLTSVSTDTQYF. The CDR3 region has the DNA TGTGCAAGTCGCTTGACTAGCGTGAGCACAGATACGCAGTATTTT.